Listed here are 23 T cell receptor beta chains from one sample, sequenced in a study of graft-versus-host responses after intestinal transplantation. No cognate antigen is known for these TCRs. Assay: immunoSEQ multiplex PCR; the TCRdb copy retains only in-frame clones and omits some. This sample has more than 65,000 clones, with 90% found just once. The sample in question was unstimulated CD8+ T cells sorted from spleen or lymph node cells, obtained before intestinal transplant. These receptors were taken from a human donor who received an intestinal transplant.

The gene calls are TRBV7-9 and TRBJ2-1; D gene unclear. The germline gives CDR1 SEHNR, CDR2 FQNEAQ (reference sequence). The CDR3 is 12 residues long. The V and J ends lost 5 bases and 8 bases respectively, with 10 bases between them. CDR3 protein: CASSPRPDEQFF. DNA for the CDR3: TGTGCCAGCAGCCCGAGGCCCGATGAGCAGTTCTTC.

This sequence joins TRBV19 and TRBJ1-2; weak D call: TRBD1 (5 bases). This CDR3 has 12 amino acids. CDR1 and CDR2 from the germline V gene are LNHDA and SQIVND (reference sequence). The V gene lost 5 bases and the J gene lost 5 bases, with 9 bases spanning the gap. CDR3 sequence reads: CASSQGVYGYTF. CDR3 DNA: TGTGCCAGTAGTCAAGGGGTTTATGGCTACACCTTC.

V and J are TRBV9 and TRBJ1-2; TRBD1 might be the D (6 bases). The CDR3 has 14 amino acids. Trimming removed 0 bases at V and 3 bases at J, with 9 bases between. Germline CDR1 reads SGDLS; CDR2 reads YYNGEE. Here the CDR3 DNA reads TGTGCCAGCAGCGTAGAGGACAGCTACTATGGCTACACCTTC. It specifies CASSVEDSYYGYTF. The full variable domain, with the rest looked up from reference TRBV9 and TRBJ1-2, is DSGVTQTPKHLITATGQRVTLRCSPRSGDLSVYWYQQSLDQGLQFLIQYYNGEERAKGNILERFSAQQFPDLHSELNLSSLELGDSALYFCASSVEDSYYGYTFGSGTRLTVV.

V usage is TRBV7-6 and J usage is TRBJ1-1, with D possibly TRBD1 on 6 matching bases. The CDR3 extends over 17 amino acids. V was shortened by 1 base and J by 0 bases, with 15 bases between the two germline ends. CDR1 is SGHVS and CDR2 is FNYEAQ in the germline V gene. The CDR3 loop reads CASSLVDSPYMNTEAFF. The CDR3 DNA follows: TGTGCCAGCAGCTTAGTGGACAGCCCGTACATGAACACTGAAGCTTTCTTT.

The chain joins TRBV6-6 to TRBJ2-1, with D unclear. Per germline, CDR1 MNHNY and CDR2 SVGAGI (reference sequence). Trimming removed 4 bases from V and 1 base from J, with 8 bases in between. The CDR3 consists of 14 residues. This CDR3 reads CASSFWQSYNEQFF. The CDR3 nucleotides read TGTGCCAGCAGTTTTTGGCAGTCCTACAATGAGCAGTTCTTC.

The CDR3, as DNA: TGTGCCATCAGCGCCGTGGACAGGGACTCTGGAAACACCATATATTTT. This translates into CAISAVDRDSGNTIYF. This chain joins TRBV10-3 and TRBJ1-3; 8 bases are a match to TRBD1. After removal of 6 bases from V and 0 bases from J, the junction contained 7 bases not matched to a gene. CDR1 is ENHRY and CDR2 is SYGVKD in the germline V gene. CDR3 size: 16 residues.

This CDR3 reads CASSSYTEAFF. CDR3 bases: TGTGCCAGCAGCTCCTACACTGAAGCTTTCTTT. The rearrangement links TRBV7-9 to TRBJ1-1; no firm D call. This CDR3 comprises 11 residues. Per the germline V gene, CDR1 is SEHNR and CDR2 is FQNEAQ (reference sequence). Deletions cut 4 bases from V and 3 bases from J, with 3 bases between.

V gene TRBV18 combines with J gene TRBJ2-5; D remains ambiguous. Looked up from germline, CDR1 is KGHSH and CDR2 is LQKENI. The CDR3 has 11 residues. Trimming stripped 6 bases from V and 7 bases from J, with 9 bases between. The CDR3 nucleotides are TGTGCCAGCTCCCGAACCGGGACCCAGTACTTC. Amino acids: CASSRTGTQYF.

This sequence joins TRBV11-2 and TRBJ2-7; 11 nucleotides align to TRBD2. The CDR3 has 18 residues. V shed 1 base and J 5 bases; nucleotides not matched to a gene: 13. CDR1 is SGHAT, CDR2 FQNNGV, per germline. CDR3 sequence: CASSLGYIAGGPGHEQYF. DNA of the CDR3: TGTGCCAGCAGCTTAGGCTACATAGCGGGGGGGCCTGGCCACGAGCAGTACTTC.

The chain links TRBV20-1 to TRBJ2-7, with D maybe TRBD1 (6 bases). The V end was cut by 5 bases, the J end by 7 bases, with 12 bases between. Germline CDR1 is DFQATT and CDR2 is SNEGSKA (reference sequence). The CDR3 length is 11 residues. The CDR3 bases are TGCAGTGCTGTGGACAGCGGAGAGCAGTACTTC. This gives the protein CSAVDSGEQYF.

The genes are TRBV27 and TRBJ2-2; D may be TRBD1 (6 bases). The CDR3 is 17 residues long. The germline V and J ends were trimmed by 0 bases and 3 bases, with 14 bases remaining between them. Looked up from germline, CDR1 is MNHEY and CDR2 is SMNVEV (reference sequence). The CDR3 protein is CASSLSAGTTYTGELFF. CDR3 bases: TGTGCCAGCAGTTTATCGGCAGGGACAACCTACACCGGGGAGCTGTTTTTT.

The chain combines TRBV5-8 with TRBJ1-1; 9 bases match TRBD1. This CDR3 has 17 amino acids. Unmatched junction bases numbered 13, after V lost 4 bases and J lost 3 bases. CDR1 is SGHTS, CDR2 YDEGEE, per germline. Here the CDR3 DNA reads TGTGCCAGCAGCCCCAGTCCCGGGACAGGGTCGGACACTGAAGCTTTCTTT. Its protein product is CASSPSPGTGSDTEAFF.

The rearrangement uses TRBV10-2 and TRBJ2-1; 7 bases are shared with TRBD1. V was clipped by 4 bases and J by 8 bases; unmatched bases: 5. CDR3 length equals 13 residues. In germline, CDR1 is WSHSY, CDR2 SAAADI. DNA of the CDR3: TGCGCCAGCAGTGGCCAGGGGGTTCATGAGCAGTTCTTC. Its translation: CASSGQGVHEQFF.

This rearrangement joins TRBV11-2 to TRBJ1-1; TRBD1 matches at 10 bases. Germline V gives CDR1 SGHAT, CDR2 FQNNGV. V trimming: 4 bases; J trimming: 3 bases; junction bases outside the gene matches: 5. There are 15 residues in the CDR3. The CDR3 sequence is CASSSGTGDDTEAFF. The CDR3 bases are TGTGCCAGCAGCTCCGGGACAGGGGATGACACTGAAGCTTTCTTT.

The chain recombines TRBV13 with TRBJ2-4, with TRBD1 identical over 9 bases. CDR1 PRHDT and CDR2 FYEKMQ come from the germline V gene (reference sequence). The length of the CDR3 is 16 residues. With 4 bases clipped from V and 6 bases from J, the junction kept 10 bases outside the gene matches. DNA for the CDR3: TGTGCCAGCAGCTCCTCACAGGGGGCGGATAGAAACATTCAGTACTTC. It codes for CASSSSQGADRNIQYF.

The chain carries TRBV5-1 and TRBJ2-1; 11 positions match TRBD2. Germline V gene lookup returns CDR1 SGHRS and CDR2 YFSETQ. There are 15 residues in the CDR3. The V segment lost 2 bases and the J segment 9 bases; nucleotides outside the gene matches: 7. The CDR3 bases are TGCGCCAGCAGCTTCACGACTAGCGGGGTGGGTGAGCAGTTCTTC. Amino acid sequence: CASSFTTSGVGEQFF.

In nucleotides, the CDR3 is TGTGCCACCTGCTTACCTGACAGGGGTTTAACTGAAGCTTTCTTT. Translating it yields CATCLPDRGLTEAFF. This chain links TRBV10-3 with TRBJ1-1; the match to TRBD1 covers 8 bases. Germline V gives CDR1 ENHRY, CDR2 SYGVKD. Germline trimming cut 10 bases from V and 5 bases from J; bases unmatched to any gene: 15. The CDR3 covers 15 residues.

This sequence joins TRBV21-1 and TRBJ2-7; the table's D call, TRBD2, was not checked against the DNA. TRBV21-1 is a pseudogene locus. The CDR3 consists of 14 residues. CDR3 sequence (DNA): TGTGCCAACATTATGGCGGGGGGGCCCTACGAGCAGTACTTC. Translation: CANIMAGGPYEQYF.

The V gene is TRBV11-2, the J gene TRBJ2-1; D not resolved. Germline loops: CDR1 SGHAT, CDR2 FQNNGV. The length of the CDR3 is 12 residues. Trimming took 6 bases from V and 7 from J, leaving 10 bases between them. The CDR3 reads CASRPQINEQFF. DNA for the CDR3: TGTGCCAGCAGACCACAGATTAATGAGCAGTTCTTC.

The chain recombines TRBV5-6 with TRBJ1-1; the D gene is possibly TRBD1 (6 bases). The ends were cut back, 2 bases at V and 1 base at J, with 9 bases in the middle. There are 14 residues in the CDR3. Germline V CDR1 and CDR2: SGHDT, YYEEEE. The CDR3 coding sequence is TGTGCCAGCAGCTTCGGACAGTCGAACACTGAAGCTTTCTTT. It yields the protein CASSFGQSNTEAFF.

CDR3 region: CASSPGTAGNYGYTF. In DNA form, the CDR3 reads TGTGCCAGCAGCCCGGGGACAGCGGGTAACTATGGCTACACCTTC. V and J are TRBV5-6 and TRBJ1-2; 7 bases align to TRBD1. This CDR3 spans 15 amino acids. The V segment lost 4 bases and the J segment 1 base; nucleotides outside the gene matches: 7. From germline, CDR1 is SGHDT and CDR2 YYEEEE.

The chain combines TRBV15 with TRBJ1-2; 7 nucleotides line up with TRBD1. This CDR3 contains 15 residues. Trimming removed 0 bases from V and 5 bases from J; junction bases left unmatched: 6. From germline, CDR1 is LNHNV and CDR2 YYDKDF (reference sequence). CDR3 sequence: CATSRDRQGGYGYTF. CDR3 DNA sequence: TGTGCCACCAGCAGAGATCGGCAGGGGGGATATGGCTACACCTTC.

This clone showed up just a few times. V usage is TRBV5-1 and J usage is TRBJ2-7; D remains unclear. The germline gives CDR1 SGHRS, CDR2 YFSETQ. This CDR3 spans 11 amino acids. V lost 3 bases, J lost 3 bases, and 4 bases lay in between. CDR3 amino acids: CASSSGYEQYF. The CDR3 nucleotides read TGCGCCAGCAGCTCCGGCTACGAGCAGTACTTC.